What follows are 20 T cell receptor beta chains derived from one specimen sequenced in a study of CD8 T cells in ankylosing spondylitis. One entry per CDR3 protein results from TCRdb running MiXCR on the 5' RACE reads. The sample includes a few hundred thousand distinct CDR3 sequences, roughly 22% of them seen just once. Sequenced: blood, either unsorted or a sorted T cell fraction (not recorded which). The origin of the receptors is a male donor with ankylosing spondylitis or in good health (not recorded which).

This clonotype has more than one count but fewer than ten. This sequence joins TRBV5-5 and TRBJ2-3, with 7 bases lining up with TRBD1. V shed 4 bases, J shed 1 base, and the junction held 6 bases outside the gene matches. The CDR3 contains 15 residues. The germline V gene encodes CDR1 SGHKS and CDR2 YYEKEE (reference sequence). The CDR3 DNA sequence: TGTGCCAGCAGCCCAGACAGGGTAGGCACAGATACGCAGTATTTT. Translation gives CASSPDRVGTDTQYF.

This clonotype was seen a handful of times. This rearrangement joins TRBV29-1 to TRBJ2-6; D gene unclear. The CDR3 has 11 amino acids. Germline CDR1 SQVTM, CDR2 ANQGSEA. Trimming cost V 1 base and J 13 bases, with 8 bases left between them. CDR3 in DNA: TGCAGCGTTGAAGGCCCGGGTGTCCTGACTTTC. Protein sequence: CSVEGPGVLTF.

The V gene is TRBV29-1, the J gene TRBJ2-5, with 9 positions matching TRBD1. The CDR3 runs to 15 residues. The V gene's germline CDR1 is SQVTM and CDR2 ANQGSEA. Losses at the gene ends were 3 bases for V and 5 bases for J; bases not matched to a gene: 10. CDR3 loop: CSVDQGYRGLETQYF. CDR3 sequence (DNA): TGCAGCGTTGATCAAGGGTACAGGGGGCTTGAGACCCAGTACTTC.

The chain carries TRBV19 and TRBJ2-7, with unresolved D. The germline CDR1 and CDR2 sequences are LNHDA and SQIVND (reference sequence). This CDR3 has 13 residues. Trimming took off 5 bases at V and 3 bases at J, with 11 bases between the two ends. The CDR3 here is CASSSRSDYEQYF. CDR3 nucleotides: TGTGCCAGTAGTTCCAGGTCCGACTACGAGCAGTACTTC.

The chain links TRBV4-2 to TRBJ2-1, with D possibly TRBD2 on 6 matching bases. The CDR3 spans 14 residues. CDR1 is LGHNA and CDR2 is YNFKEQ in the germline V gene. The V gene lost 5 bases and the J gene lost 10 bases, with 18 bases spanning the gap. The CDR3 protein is CASSIGRTLGEQFF. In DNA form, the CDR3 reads TGTGCCAGCAGCATTGGGAGGACTCTCGGGGAGCAGTTCTTC.

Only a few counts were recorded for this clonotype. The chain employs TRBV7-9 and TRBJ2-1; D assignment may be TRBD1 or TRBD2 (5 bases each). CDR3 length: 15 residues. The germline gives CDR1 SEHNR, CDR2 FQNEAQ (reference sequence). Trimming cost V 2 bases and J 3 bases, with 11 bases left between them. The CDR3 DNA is TGTGCCAGCAGCTTATGGGGGATCAACTACAATGAGCAGTTCTTC. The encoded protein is CASSLWGINYNEQFF. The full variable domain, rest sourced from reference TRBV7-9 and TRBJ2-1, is DTGVSQNPRHKITKRGQNVTFRCDPISEHNRLYWYRQTLGQGPEFLTYFQNEAQLEKSRLLSDRFSAERPKGSFSTLEIQRTEQGDSAMYLCASSLWGINYNEQFFGPGTRLTVL.

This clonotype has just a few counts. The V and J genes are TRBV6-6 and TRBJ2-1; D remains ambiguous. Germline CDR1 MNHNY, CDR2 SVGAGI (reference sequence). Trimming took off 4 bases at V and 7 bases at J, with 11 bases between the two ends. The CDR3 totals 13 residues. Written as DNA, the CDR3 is TGTGCCAGCAGTTCCCTCTTGGAAAATGAGCAGTTCTTC. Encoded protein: CASSSLLENEQFF.

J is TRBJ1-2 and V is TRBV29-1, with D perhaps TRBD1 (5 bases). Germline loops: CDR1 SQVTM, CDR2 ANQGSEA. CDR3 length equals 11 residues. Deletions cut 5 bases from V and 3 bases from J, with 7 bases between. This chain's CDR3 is CSVLGDYGYTF. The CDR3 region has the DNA TGCAGCGTTTTAGGGGACTATGGCTACACCTTC.

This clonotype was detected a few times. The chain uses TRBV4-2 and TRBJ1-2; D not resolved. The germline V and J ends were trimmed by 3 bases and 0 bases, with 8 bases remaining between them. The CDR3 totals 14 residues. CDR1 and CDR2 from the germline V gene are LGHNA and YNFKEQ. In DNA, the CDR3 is TGTGCCAGCAGCCACCGGGGTACTAACTATGGCTACACCTTC. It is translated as CASSHRGTNYGYTF.

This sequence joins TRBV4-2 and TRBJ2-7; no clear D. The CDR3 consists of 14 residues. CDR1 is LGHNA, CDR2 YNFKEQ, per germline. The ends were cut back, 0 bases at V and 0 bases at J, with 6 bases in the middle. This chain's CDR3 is CASSQEPDSYEQYF. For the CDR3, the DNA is TGTGCCAGCAGCCAAGAGCCAGACTCCTACGAGCAGTACTTC.

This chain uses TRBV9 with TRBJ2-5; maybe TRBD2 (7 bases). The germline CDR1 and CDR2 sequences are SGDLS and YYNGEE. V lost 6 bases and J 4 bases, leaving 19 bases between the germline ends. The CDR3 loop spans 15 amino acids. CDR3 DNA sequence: TGTGCCAGCAACACAGGGTCCTCGGGGGGAGAGACCCAGTACTTC. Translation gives CASNTGSSGGETQYF.

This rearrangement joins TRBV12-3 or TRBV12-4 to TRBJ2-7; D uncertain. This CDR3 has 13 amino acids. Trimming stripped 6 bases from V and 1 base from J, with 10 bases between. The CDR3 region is CASSKTPSYEQYF. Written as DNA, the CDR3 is TGTGCCAGCAGCAAGACACCTTCCTACGAGCAGTACTTC.

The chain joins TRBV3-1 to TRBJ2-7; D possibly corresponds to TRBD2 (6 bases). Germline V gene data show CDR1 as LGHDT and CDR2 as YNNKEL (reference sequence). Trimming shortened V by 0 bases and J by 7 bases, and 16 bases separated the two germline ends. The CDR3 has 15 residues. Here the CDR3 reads CASSQEGRRGREQYF. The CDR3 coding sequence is TGTGCCAGCAGCCAAGAAGGTCGGCGGGGCAGGGAGCAGTACTTC.

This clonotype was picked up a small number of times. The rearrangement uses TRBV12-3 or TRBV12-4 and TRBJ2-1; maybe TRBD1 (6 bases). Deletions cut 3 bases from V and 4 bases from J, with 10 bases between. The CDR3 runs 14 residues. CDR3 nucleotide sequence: TGTGCCAGCAGTTTGGGGGACACGTACAATGAGCAGTTCTTC. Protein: CASSLGDTYNEQFF.

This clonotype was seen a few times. The CDR3 loop reads CSVAVGGEQYF. CDR3 nucleotide sequence: TGCAGCGTTGCCGTAGGGGGGGAGCAGTACTTC. V usage is TRBV29-1 and J usage is TRBJ2-7; either TRBD1 or TRBD2 may fit D (6 bases each). Germline V gives CDR1 SQVTM, CDR2 ANQGSEA. The V gene lost 4 bases and the J gene lost 7 bases, with 11 bases spanning the gap. This CDR3 is built from 11 residues.

The CDR3 loop is CSVEGFGLAGTDTQYF. The CDR3 coding sequence is TGCAGCGTTGAAGGTTTTGGACTAGCGGGAACAGATACGCAGTATTTT. The chain carries TRBV29-1 and TRBJ2-3; 12 bases map to TRBD2. There are 16 residues in the CDR3. V lost 1 base and J lost 3; bases outside the gene matches: 5. The germline V gene encodes CDR1 SQVTM and CDR2 ANQGSEA.

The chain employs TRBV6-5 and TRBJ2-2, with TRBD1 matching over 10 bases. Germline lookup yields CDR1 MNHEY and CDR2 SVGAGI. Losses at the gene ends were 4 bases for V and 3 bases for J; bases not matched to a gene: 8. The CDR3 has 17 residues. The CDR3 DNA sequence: TGTGCCAGCAGTTCCCTATTAGGGACAGGGGACACCGGGGAGCTGTTTTTT. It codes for CASSSLLGTGDTGELFF.

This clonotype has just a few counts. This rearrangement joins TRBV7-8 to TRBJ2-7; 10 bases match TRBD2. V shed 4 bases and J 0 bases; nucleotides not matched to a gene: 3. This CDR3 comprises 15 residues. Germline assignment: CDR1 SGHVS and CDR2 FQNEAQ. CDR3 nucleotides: TGTGCCAGCAGCTCCAGGACTAGCGGCTCCTACGAGCAGTACTTC. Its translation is CASSSRTSGSYEQYF.

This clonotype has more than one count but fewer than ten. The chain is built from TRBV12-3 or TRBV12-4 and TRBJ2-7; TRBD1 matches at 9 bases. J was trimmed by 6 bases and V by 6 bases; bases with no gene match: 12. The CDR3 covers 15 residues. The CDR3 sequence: CASSPTYRGQGEQYF. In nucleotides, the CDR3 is TGTGCCAGCAGCCCAACCTACAGGGGGCAGGGCGAGCAGTACTTC.

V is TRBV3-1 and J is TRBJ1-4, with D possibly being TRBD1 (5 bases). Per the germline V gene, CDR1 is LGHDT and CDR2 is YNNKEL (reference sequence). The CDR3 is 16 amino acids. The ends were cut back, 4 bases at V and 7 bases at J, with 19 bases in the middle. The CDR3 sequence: CASSPPLSGRGEKLFF. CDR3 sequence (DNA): TGTGCCAGCAGCCCCCCGTTGTCAGGGAGAGGTGAAAAACTGTTTTTT.